These T cell receptor beta chains were read from a single sample in a study of blood T cells in healthy people across ages. TCRdb re-derived calls from the 5' RACE reads in MiXCR, one entry per CDR3 protein. The table records some 1.1 million distinct CDR3 sequences, around two fifths of them present only once. Sequenced: blood. The source of these receptors is a man aged 18 to 30 in good health. The CDR3 runs from the conserved cysteine through the conserved F or W. D genes are given only for firm matches. Some rows have no size entry. The others give once, few or many, or a class for an expanded clone.

j_call,clone_size,v_call,d_call,cdr3_aa,cdr3_nt
TRBJ1-1,.,TRBV7-2,.,CASSGRVTSPEAFF,TGTGCCAGCAGCGGGCGAGTGACAAGTCCTGAAGCTTTCTTT
TRBJ1-1,.,TRBV18,.,CASSDLGGDNTEAFF,TGTGCCAGCTCCGACCTGGGGGGAGATAACACTGAAGCTTTCTTT
TRBJ2-1,many,TRBV29-1,TRBD2,CSVERAGVGGEQFF,TGCAGCGTGGAGCGCGCGGGAGTAGGCGGTGAGCAGTTCTTC
TRBJ1-1,few,TRBV7-9,.,CATREGMNTEAFF,TGTGCCACCCGGGAGGGTATGAACACTGAAGCTTTCTTT
TRBJ2-1,.,TRBV20-1,TRBD1,CSARDDRVSPYNEQFF,TGCAGTGCTAGGGATGACAGGGTGAGTCCCTACAATGAGCAGTTCTTC
TRBJ1-3,.,TRBV7-9,.,CASTLLTSSGNTIYF,TGTGCCAGCACGCTCCTCACATCCTCTGGAAACACCATATATTTT
TRBJ1-2,.,TRBV18,.,CVSSPPSRGNYGYTF,TGTGTCAGCTCACCACCGTCCCGGGGAAACTATGGCTACACCTTC
TRBJ2-5,.,TRBV18,TRBD1,CASSRGTASNEQYF,TGTGCCAGCTCACGGGGGACAGCGAGCAATGAGCAGTACTTC
TRBJ1-4,few,TRBV6-2/TRBV6-3,TRBD1,CASSYSIGDSPSGATNEKLFF,TGTGCCAGCAGTTACTCGATTGGGGACAGCCCTTCTGGAGCAACTAATGAAAAACTGTTTTTT
TRBJ2-3,.,TRBV21-1,.,CASSRTSGGALDTQYF,TGTGCCAGCAGCCGAACTAGCGGGGGGGCCCTTGATACGCAGTATTTT
TRBJ2-2,few,TRBV7-9,.,CASSPGPNPTNSGELFF,TGTGCCAGCAGTCCGGGACCGAACCCCACGAACTCCGGGGAGCTGTTTTTT
TRBJ1-3,once,TRBV6-5,.,CASSYSSGRNSGNTIYF,TGTGCCAGCAGTTACTCGTCGGGACGGAACTCTGGAAACACCATATATTTT
TRBJ2-7,.,TRBV6-2/TRBV6-3,TRBD1,CASSGQGREEAQYF,TGTGCCAGCAGTGGACAGGGGCGCGAAGAGGCCCAGTACTTC
TRBJ1-2,.,TRBV7-9,.,CASSLEETGGYTF,TGTGCCAGCAGCTTAGAGGAAACCGGGGGCTACACCTTC
TRBJ2-7,few,TRBV4-3,.,CASSQVVRGGYEQYF,TGCGCCAGCAGCCAAGTTGTCAGGGGGGGATACGAGCAGTACTTC
TRBJ1-2,.,TRBV28,TRBD1,CASSTGVIMNYGYTF,TGTGCCAGCAGTACAGGGGTGATAATGAACTATGGCTACACCTTC
TRBJ2-3,few,TRBV4-3,.,CASSQDAASDTQYF,TGCGCCAGCAGCCAAGATGCGGCGTCAGATACGCAGTATTTT
TRBJ2-7,.,TRBV12-3/TRBV12-4,.,CASSLGLDGAEQYF,TGTGCCAGCAGCCTCGGGTTGGATGGAGCCGAGCAGTACTTC
TRBJ1-1,.,TRBV20-1,TRBD1,CSATIAGTGFPDTEAFF,TGCAGTGCCACTATCGCCGGGACAGGGTTCCCGGACACTGAAGCTTTCTTT
TRBJ2-1,few,TRBV20-1,.,CSARDLGVTGEQFF,TGCAGTGCTAGAGATCTGGGCGTTACCGGTGAGCAGTTCTTC
TRBJ2-7,.,TRBV11-1,.,CASSLGPTGTYEQYF,TGTGCCAGCAGCTTAGGCCCTACGGGTACCTACGAGCAGTACTTC
TRBJ1-5,.,TRBV6-2/TRBV6-3,.,CASSYHLGNQPQHF,TGTGCCAGCAGTTACCATTTGGGAAATCAGCCCCAGCATTTT
TRBJ2-2,.,TRBV9,TRBD2,CASSVNPSGGATGELFF,TGTGCCAGCAGCGTAAATCCTAGCGGGGGGGCCACCGGGGAGCTGTTTTTT
TRBJ1-1,few,TRBV5-1,.,CASMRDGAFAEAFF,TGCGCCAGCATGAGGGACGGTGCATTCGCTGAAGCTTTCTTT
TRBJ1-4,many,TRBV4-2,.,CASSQAPPGEREKLFF,TGTGCCAGCAGCCAAGCCCCGCCAGGGGAACGTGAAAAACTGTTTTTT
TRBJ2-1,few,TRBV3-1,.,CASSQTGGAGGSYNEQFF,TGTGCCAGCAGCCAAACAGGGGGCGCGGGGGGGTCCTACAATGAGCAGTTCTTC
TRBJ2-5,.,TRBV12-3/TRBV12-4,TRBD1,CASSSVQGARKETQYF,TGTGCCAGCAGTTCCGTACAGGGGGCCCGAAAAGAGACCCAGTACTTC
TRBJ1-2,.,TRBV20-1,TRBD1,CSATDRRRGLWGYTF,TGCAGTGCAACGGACAGGAGGAGGGGGCTATGGGGCTACACCTTC
TRBJ1-1,.,TRBV2,.,CASSGGAGNTEAFF,TGTGCCAGCAGTGGTGGGGCTGGGAACACTGAAGCTTTCTTT
TRBJ2-5,.,TRBV3-1,.,CASSYSMVPGGGYF,TGTGCCAGCAGTTACTCGATGGTTCCCGGAGGGGGGTACTTC
TRBJ2-3,few,TRBV10-2,TRBD1,CASSPGGEATDTQYF,TGCGCCAGCAGCCCAGGGGGTGAAGCCACAGATACGCAGTATTTT
TRBJ2-7,.,TRBV6-2/TRBV6-3,.,CASSYSEALYEQYF,TGTGCCAGCAGTTACTCGGAAGCCCTGTACGAGCAGTACTTC
TRBJ1-2,few,TRBV20-1,.,CSARSPDALEKGYTF,TGCAGTGCTAGGTCTCCCGACGCACTAGAGAAAGGCTACACCTTC
TRBJ1-4,.,TRBV29-1,.,CSVGGVLLEKLFF,TGCAGCGTGGGGGGGGTGTTACTTGAAAAACTGTTTTTT
TRBJ1-6,.,TRBV6-6,.,CASSYSKDDNSPLHF,TGTGCCAGCAGTTACTCGAAGGACGACAATTCACCCCTCCACTTT